Listed here are 11 T cell receptor beta chains from one sample, sequenced in a study of blood T cell repertoires in COVID-19 (TCRdb year 2020). The library was obtained by the immunoSEQ multiplex PCR assay. In TCRdb, the immuneACCESS table is reduced to in-frame sequences with V and J assigned. These tables do not hold every clone; where another copy was compared, an unresolved V gene accounts for under half, and the others remain unexplained. The sample table shows roughly 140,000 clones, and about 86% are seen once. The top ten clones comprise roughly 7% of the sample. The sequenced material came from PBMCs or T cells enriched from blood (not recorded which). Receptor source: a man in his fifties or sixties who had recovered from COVID-19.

The V call is TRBV18, the J call TRBJ1-1; D not certain. The germline V and J ends were trimmed by 2 bases and 0 bases, with 7 bases remaining between them. Per germline, CDR1 KGHSH and CDR2 LQKENI. This CDR3 has 14 residues. DNA of the CDR3: TGTGCCAGCTCACCATCGGGAATGAACACTGAAGCTTTCTTT. Protein: CASSPSGMNTEAFF.

A single count supports this clone. As DNA, the CDR3 is TGTGCCAGCAGCGGATCCGGGGACAGGGCCAACTATGGCTACACCTTC. Residues: CASSGSGDRANYGYTF. This rearrangement joins TRBV9 to TRBJ1-2, with 9 nucleotides matching TRBD1. The CDR3 is made up of 16 amino acids. Germline V CDR1 and CDR2: SGDLS, YYNGEE. With 3 bases clipped from V and 2 bases from J, the junction kept 8 bases outside the gene matches.

The chain recombines TRBV7-2 with TRBJ1-5, with D uncertain. The CDR3 spans 18 residues. Trimming took 0 bases from V and 4 from J, leaving 19 bases between them. Germline V lookup: CDR1 SGHTA, CDR2 FQGNSA. DNA for the CDR3: TGTGCCAGCAGCTTAGCGCGGATGGGAGGGTATGGAAATCAGCCCCAGCATTTT. Protein product: CASSLARMGGYGNQPQHF. Drawing the rest from reference TRBV7-2 and TRBJ1-5, the complete variable domain is GAGVSQSPSNKVTEKGKDVELRCDPISGHTALYWYRQSLGQGLEFLIYFQGNSAPDKSGLPSDRFSAERTGGSVSTLTIQRTQQEDSAVYLCASSLARMGGYGNQPQHFGDGTRLSIL.

The gene calls are TRBV7-8 and TRBJ1-2, with D perhaps TRBD1 (5 bases). Trimming shortened V by 1 base and J by 12 bases, and 15 bases separated the two germline ends. There are 13 residues in the CDR3. CDR1 is SGHVS, CDR2 FQNEAQ, per germline. CDR3 sequence (DNA): TGTGCCAGCAGCTTAGGGGTTGCTGGGACTGACACCTTC. Protein product: CASSLGVAGTDTF.

The chain employs TRBV15 and TRBJ1-4; no clear D gene. Trimming took 1 base from V and 0 from J, leaving 9 bases between them. The CDR3 covers 16 residues. Germline CDR1 reads LNHNV; CDR2 reads YYDKDF (reference sequence). CDR3 DNA: TGTGCCACCAGCAGAGCACGAGATCCAACTAATGAAAAACTGTTTTTT. Its protein product is CATSRARDPTNEKLFF. The full variable domain, in which reference TRBV15 and TRBJ1-4 provide the parts outside the CDR3, is DAMVIQNPRYQVTQFGKPVTLSCSQTLNHNVMYWYQQKSSQAPKLLFHYYDKDFNNEADTPDNFQSRRPNTSFCFLDIRSPGLGDTAMYLCATSRARDPTNEKLFFGSGTQLSVL.

The chain links TRBV28 to TRBJ1-4; TRBD1 agrees at 11 bases. Trimming at V came to 6 bases and at J to 6 bases, leaving 6 bases not matched to a gene. CDR1 is MDHEN and CDR2 is SYDVKM in the germline V gene. The CDR3 has 15 amino acids. CDR3 protein: CASRGTGGFDEKLFF. DNA for the CDR3: TGTGCCAGCAGAGGGACAGGGGGTTTTGATGAAAAACTGTTTTTT.

The chain carries TRBV11-3 and TRBJ1-3; TRBD1 agrees at 8 bases. The junction had 13 bases not matched to a gene; V was cut back by 1 base and J by 2 bases. In germline, CDR1 is SGHNT, CDR2 YENEEA. There are 19 residues in the CDR3. In nucleotides, the CDR3 is TGTGCCAGCAGCTTAGGAACAGGGGGTAAGACCGGCGCTGGAAACACCATATATTTT. The encoded protein is CASSLGTGGKTGAGNTIYF. The full variable domain, in which reference TRBV11-3 and TRBJ1-3 provide the parts outside the CDR3, is EAGVVQSPRYKIIEKKQPVAFWCNPISGHNTLYWYLQNLGQGPELLIRYENEEAVDDSQLPKDRFSAERLKGVDSTLKIQPAELGDSAVYLCASSLGTGGKTGAGNTIYFGEGSWLTVV.

The chain links TRBV7-2 to TRBJ1-4, with TRBD1 matching 9 bases. The V segment lost 5 bases and the J segment 3 bases; nucleotides outside the gene matches: 7. The CDR3 extends over 16 amino acids. Germline V gives CDR1 SGHTA, CDR2 FQGNSA. The CDR3 is CASSKDRGRANEKLFF. CDR3 sequence (DNA): TGTGCCAGCAGCAAGGACAGGGGCAGGGCTAATGAAAAACTGTTTTTT. The whole variable domain, remainder taken from reference TRBV7-2 and TRBJ1-4, is GAGVSQSPSNKVTEKGKDVELRCDPISGHTALYWYRQSLGQGLEFLIYFQGNSAPDKSGLPSDRFSAERTGGSVSTLTIQRTQQEDSAVYLCASSKDRGRANEKLFFGSGTQLSVL.

The V gene is TRBV27, the J gene TRBJ1-3, with unresolved D. The length of the CDR3 is 15 residues. The V and J ends lost 0 bases and 2 bases respectively, with 8 bases between them. In germline, CDR1 is MNHEY, CDR2 SMNVEV (reference sequence). CDR3 protein: CASSLSWRAGNTIYF. Written as DNA, the CDR3 is TGTGCCAGCAGTTTATCGTGGAGGGCTGGAAACACCATATATTTT.

V is TRBV4-1 and J is TRBJ1-4; TRBD1 is a possible D gene (5 bases). The CDR3 consists of 16 residues. Germline lookup yields CDR1 MGHRA and CDR2 YSYEKL. V lost 3 bases, J lost 1 base, and 12 bases lay in between. The CDR3 DNA reads TGCGCCAGCAGCCATCCTGGACACTTAACTAATGAAAAACTGTTTTTT. Protein sequence: CASSHPGHLTNEKLFF.

The J gene is TRBJ2-7, the V gene TRBV3-1 (or the pseudogene TRBV3-2); D remains ambiguous. V was cut by 4 bases and J by 0 bases, with 10 bases left in between. This CDR3 spans 14 amino acids. Germline V gene lookup returns CDR1 LGHDT and CDR2 YNNKEL (reference sequence). CDR3 in amino acids: CASSPRLTSYEQYF. CDR3 DNA: TGTGCCAGCAGCCCCCGACTTACCTCCTACGAGCAGTACTTC.